The 4 T cell receptor beta chains presented below share a single source sample, sequenced in a study of glioma-infiltrating T cells after dendritic cell vaccination. Clones were sequenced by immunoSEQ multiplex PCR, and TCRdb holds only the in-frame ones, with some missing. The sample holds under 100,000 clones, over 75% seen once. This sample comprised blood, obtained before dendritic cell vaccination. All receptors derive from a human donor with glioblastoma.

This chain joins TRBV6-1 and TRBJ2-3; 11 bases are a match to TRBD2. V was pared by 2 bases and J by 4 bases, with 2 bases of the junction left unmatched. The CDR3 has 15 amino acids. From germline, CDR1 is MNHNS and CDR2 SASEGT. Here the CDR3 DNA reads TGTGCCAGCAGTGAATTTAGCGGGGGGGCAGATACGCAGTATTTT. Translated, it gives CASSEFSGGADTQYF.

The V gene is TRBV7-9, the J gene TRBJ1-5; D is ambiguous. V was pared by 3 bases and J by 7 bases, with 10 bases between. CDR3 length: 13 amino acids. The germline V gene has CDR1 SEHNR and CDR2 FQNEAQ (reference sequence). The CDR3, as DNA: TGTGCCAGCAGCTTGCGAGGTCGCCAGCCCCAGCATTTT. Its protein product is CASSLRGRQPQHF.

This chain uses TRBV7-3 with TRBJ2-1, with TRBD2 identical over 8 bases. The CDR3 has 15 residues. The V gene end was trimmed by 5 bases and the J gene end by 11 bases; junction bases not matched to a gene: 14. Germline lookup yields CDR1 SGHTA and CDR2 FQGTGA. CDR3 in amino acids: CASSLSGTSLFQQFF. CDR3 DNA sequence: TGTGCCAGCAGCCTCTCCGGGACTAGTCTCTTTCAGCAGTTCTTC.

The rearrangement uses TRBV7-8 and TRBJ2-5; the match to TRBD1 covers 10 bases. J was trimmed by 5 bases and V by 1 base; bases with no gene match: 7. CDR1 is SGHVS and CDR2 is FQNEAQ in the germline V gene. The CDR3 has 16 residues. The CDR3 nucleotides are TGTGCCAGCAGCTTAGTGCCGACAGGGGGCTTGGAGACCCAGTACTTC. Residues: CASSLVPTGGLETQYF.